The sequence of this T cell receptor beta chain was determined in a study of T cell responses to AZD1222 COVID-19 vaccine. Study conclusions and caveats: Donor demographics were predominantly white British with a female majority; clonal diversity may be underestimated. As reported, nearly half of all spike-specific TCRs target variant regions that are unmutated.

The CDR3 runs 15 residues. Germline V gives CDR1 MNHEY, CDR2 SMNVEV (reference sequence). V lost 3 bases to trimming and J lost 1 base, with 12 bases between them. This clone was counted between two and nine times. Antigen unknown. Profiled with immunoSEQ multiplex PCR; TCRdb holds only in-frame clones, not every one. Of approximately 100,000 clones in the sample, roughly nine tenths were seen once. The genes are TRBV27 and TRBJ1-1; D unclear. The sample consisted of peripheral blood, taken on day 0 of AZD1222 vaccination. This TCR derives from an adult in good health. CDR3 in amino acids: CASSLGNLGNTEAFF. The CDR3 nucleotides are TGTGCCAGCAGTTTGGGGAATTTGGGGAACACTGAAGCTTTCTTT.